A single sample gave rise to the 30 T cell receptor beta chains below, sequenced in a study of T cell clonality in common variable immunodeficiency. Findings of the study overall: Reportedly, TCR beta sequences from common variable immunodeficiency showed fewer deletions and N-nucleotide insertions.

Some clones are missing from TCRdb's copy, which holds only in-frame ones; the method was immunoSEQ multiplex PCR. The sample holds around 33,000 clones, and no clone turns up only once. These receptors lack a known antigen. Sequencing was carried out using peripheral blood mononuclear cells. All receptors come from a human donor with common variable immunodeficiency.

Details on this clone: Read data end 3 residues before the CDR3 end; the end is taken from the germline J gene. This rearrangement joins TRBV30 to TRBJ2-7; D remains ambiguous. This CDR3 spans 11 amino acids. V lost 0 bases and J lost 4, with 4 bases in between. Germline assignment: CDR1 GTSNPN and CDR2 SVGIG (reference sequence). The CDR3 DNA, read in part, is TGTGCCTGGAGTGTACAGTACGAG. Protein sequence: CAWSVQYE. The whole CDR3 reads CAWSVQYEQYF.

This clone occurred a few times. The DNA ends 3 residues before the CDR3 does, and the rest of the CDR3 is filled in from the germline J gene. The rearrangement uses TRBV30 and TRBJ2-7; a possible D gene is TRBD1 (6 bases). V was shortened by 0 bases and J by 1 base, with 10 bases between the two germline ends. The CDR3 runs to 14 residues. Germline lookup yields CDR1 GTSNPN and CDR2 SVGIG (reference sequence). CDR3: CAWSVSGTSYEQYF. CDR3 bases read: TGTGCCTGGAGTGTATCTGGGACATCCTACGAG.

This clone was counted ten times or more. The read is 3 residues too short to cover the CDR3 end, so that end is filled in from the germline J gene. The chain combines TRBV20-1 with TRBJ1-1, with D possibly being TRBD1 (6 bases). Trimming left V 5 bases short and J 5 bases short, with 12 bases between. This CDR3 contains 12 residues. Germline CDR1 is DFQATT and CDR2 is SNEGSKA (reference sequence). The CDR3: CSARSRGTEAFF. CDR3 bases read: TGCAGTGCTCGTAGCAGGGGTACTGAA.

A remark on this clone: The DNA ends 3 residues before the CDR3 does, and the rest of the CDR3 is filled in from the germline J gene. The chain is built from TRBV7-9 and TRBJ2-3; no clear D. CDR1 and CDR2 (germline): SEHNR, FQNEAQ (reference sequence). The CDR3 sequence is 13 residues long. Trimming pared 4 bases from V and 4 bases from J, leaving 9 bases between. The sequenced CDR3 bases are TGTGCCAGCAGCTCGTCTAACGCAGATACG. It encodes CASSSSNADT. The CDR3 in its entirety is CASSSSNADTQYF.

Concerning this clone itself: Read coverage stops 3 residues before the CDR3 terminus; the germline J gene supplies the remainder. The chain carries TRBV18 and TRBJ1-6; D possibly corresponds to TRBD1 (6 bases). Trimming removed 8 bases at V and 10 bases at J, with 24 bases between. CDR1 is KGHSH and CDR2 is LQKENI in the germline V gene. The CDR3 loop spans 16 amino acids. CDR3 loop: CASTLFDRPFGSPLHF. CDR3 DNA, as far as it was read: TGTGCCAGCACCTTATTCGACAGGCCCTTTGGGTCACCC.

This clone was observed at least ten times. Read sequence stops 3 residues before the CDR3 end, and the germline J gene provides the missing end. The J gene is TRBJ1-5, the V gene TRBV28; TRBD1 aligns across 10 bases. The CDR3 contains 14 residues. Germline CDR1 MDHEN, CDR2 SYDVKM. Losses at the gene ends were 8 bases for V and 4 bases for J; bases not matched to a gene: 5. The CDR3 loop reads CASWTGGRNQPQHF. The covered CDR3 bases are TGTGCCAGCTGGACAGGGGGAAGGAATCAGCCC.

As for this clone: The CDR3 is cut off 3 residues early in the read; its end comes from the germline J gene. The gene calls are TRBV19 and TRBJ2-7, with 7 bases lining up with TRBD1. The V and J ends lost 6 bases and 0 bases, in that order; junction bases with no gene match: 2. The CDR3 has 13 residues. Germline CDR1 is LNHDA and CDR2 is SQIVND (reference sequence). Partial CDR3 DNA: TGTGCCAGTAGCGGACAGGACTCCTACGAG. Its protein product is CASSGQDSYE. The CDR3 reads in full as CASSGQDSYEQYF.

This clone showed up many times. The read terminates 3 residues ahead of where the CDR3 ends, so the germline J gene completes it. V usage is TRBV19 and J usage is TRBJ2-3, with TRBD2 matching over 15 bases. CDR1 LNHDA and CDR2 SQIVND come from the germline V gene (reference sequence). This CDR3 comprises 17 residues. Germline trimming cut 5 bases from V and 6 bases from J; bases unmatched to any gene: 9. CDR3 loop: CASSPPGLAGGLDTQYF. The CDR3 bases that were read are TGTGCCAGTAGTCCCCCGGGACTAGCGGGAGGTTTGGATACG.

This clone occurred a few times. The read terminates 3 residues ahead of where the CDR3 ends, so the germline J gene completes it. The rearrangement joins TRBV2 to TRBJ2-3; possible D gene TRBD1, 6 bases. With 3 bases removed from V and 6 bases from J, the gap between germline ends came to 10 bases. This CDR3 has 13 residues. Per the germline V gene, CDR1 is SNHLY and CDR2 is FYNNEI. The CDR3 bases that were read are TGTGCCAGCAGTGATATGGGGGCGGATACG. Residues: CASSDMGADT. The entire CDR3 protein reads CASSDMGADTQYF.

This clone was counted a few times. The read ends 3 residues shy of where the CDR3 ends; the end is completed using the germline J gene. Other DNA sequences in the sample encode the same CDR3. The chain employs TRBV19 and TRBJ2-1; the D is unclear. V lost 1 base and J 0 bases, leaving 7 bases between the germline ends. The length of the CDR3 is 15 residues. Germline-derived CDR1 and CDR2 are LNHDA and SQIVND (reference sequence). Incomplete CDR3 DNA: TGTGCCAGTAGTATAGGAGCAAGCTCCTACAATGAG. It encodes CASSIGASSYNE. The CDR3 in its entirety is CASSIGASSYNEQFF.

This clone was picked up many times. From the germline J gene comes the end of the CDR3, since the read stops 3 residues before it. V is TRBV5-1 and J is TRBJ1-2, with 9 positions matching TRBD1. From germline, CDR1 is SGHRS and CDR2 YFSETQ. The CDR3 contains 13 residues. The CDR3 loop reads CASSQGQGYSYTF. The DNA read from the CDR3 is TGCGCCAGCAGCCAGGGACAGGGTTACAGC.

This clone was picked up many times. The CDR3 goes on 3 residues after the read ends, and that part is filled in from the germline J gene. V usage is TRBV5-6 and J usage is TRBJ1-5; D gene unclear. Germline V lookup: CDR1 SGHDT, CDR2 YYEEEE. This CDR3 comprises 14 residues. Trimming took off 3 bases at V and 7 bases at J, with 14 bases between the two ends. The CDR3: CASSSEGSRQPQHF. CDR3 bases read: TGTGCCAGCAGCTCGGAGGGCTCGAGGCAGCCC.

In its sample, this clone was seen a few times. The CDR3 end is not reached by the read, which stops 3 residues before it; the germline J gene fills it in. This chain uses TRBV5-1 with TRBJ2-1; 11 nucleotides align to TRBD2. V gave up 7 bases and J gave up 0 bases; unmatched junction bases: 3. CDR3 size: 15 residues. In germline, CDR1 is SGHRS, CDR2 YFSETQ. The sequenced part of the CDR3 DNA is TGCGCCAGCCGACTAGCGGGGAGCTCCTACAATGAG. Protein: CASRLAGSSYNE. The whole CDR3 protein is CASRLAGSSYNEQFF.

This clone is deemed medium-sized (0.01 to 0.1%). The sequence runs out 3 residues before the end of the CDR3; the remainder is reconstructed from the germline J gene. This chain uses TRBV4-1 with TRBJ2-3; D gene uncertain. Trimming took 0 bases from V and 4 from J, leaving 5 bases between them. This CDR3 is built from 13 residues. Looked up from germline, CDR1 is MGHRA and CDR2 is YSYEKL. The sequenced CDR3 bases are TGCGCCAGCAGCCAAGATCTAGCAGATACG. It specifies CASSQDLADT. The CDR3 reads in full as CASSQDLADTQYF.

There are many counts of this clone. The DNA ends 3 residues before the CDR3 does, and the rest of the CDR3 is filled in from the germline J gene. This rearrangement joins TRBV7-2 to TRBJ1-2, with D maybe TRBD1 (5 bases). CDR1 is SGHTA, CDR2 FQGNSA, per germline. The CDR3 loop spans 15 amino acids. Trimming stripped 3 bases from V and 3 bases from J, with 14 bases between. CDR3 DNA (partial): TGTGCCAGCAGCTTCCTTGGGGTAGGGGACTATGGC. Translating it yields CASSFLGVGDYG. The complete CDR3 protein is CASSFLGVGDYGYTF.

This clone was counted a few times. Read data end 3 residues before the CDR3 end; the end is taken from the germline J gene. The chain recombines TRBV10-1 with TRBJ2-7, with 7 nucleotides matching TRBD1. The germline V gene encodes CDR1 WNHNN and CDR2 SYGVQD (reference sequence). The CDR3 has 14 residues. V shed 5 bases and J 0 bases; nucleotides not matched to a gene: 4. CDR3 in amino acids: CASSKTGNSYEQYF. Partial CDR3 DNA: TGCGCCAGCAGTAAGACAGGGAACTCCTACGAG.

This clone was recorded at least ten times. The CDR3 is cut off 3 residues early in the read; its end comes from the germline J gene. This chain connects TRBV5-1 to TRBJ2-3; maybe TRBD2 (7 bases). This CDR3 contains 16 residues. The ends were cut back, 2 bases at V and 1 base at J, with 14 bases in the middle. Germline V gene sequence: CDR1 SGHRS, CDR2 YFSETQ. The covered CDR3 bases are TGCGCCAGCAGCTTCCTGGGGGGGCCCCGCACAGATACG. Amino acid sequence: CASSFLGGPRTDT. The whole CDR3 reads CASSFLGGPRTDTQYF.

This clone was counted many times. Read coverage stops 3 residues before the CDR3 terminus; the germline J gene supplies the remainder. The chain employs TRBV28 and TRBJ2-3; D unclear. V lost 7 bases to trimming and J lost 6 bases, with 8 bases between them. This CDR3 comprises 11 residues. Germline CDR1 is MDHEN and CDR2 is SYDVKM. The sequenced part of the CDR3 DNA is TGTGCCAGCAACTCACCCGATACG. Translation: CASNSPDT. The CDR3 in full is CASNSPDTQYF.

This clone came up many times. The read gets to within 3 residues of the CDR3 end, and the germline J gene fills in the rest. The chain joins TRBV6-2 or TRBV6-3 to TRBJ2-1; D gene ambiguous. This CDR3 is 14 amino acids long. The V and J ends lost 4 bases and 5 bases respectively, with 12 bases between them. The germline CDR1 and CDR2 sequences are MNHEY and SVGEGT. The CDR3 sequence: CASSSPIRNNEQFF. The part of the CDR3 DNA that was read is TGTGCCAGCAGTTCGCCTATACGAAACAATGAG.

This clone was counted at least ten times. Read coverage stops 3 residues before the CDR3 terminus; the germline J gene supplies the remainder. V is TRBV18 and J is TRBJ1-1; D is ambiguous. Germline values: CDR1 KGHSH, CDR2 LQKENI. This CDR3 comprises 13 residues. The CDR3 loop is CASSPTNGGEAFF. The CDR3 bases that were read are TGTGCCAGCTCACCCACGAACGGCGGCGAA.

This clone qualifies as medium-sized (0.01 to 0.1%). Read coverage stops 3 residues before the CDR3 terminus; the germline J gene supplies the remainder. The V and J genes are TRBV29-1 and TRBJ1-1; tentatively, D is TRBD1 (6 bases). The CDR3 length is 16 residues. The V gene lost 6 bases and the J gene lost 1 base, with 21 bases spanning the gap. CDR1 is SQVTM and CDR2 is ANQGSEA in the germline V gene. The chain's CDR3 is CSVIGQSDKRNTEAFF. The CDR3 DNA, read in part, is TGCAGCGTGATAGGACAGTCTGATAAGAGGAACACTGAA.

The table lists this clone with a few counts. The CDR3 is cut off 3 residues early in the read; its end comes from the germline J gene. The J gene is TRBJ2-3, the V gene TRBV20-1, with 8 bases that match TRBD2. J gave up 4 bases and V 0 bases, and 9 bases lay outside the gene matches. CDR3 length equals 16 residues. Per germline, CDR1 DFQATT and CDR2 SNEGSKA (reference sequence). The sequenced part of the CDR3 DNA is TGCAGTGCTAGAGATCCCGGCGGGAGGCGCGCAGATACG. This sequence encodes CSARDPGGRRADT. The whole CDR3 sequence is CSARDPGGRRADTQYF.

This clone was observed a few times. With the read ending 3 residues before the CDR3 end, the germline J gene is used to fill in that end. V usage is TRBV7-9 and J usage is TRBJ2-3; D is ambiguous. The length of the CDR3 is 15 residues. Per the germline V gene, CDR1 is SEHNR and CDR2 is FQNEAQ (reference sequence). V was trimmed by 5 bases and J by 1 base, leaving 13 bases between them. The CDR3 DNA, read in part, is TGTGCCAGCAGCCACATATCCCGGGGCACAGATACG. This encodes CASSHISRGTDT. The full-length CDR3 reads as CASSHISRGTDTQYF.

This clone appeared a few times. The sequenced part of the CDR3 DNA is TGTGCCAGCAGCTTAGGACAGGCTCTGTTG. Translation gives CASSLGQALL. The whole CDR3 reads CASSLGQALLAFF. V and J are TRBV7-8 and TRBJ1-1; D is perhaps TRBD1 (6 bases). The CDR3 goes on 3 residues after the read ends, and that part is filled in from the germline J gene. Germline V CDR1 and CDR2: SGHVS, FQNEAQ. CDR3 size: 13 residues.

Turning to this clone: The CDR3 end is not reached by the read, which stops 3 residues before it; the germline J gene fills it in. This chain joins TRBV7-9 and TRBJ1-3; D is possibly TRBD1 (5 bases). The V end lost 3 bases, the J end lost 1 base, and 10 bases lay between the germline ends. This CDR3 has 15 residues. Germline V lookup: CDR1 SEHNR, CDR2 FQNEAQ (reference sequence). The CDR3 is CASSFLGGSGNTIYF. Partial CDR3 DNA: TGTGCCAGCAGCTTCCTCGGGGGTTCTGGAAACACC.

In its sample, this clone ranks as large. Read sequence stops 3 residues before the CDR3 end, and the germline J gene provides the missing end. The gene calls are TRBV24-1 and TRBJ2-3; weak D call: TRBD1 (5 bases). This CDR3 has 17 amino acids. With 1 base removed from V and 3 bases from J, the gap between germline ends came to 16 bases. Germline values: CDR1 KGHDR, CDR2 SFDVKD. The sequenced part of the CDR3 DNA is TGTGCCACCAGTGATTTCAAAGACAGTTTGAAAACAGATACG. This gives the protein CATSDFKDSLKTDT. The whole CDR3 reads CATSDFKDSLKTDTQYF.

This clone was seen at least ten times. The CDR3 spells CASSPGTGGREQYF. The sequenced part of the CDR3 DNA is TGCGCCAGCAGCCCCGGGACAGGGGGGCGCGAG. The chain is built from TRBV4-1 and TRBJ2-7, with 11 nucleotides matching TRBD1. The CDR3 end lies 3 residues beyond the end of the read and is filled in from the germline J gene. Trimming took 4 bases from V and 6 from J; bases not matched to a gene: 5. CDR1 is MGHRA and CDR2 is YSYEKL in the germline V gene. There are 14 residues in the CDR3.

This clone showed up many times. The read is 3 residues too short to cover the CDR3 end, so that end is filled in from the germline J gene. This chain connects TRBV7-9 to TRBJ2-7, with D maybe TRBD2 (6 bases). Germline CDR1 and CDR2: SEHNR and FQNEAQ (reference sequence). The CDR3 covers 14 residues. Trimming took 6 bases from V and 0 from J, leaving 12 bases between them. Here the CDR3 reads CASSNRDSSYEQYF. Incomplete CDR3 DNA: TGTGCCAGCAGTAACCGGGACTCCTCCTACGAG.

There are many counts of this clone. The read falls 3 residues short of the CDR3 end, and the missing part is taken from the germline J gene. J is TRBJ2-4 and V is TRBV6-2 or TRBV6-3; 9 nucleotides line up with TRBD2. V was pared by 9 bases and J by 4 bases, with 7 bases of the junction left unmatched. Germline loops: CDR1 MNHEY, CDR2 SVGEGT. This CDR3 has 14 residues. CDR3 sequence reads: CASQRAGGKNIQYF. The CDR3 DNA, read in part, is TGTGCCAGTCAAAGAGCGGGAGGAAAAAACATT.

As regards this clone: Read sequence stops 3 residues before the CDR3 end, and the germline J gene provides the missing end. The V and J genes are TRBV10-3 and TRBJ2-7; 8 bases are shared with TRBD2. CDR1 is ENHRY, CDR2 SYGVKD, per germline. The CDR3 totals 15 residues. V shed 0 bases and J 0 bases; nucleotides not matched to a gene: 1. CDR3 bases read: TGTGCCATCAGTGAGTCGAGCGGGGGCTCCTACGAG. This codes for CAISESSGGSYE. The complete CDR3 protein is CAISESSGGSYEQYF.